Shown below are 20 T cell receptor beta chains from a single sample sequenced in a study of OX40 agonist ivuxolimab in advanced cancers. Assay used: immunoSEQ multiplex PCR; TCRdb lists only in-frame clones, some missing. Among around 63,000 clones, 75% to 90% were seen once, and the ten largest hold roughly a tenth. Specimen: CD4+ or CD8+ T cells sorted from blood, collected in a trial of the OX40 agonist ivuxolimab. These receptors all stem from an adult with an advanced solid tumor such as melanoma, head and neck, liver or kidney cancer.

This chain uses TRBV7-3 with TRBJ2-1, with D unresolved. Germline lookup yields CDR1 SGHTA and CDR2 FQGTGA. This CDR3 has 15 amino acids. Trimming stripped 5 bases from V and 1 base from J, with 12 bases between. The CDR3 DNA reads TGTGCCAGCAGCCCCGGGCCGATGTCCTACAATGAGCAGTTCTTC. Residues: CASSPGPMSYNEQFF.

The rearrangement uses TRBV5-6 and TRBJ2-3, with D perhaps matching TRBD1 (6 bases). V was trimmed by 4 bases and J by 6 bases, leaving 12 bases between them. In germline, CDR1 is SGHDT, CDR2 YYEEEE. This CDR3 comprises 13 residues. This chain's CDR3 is CASSRHRVDTQYF. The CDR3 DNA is TGTGCCAGCAGCCGCCACAGGGTTGATACGCAGTATTTT.

This chain's CDR3 is CASSEPLRGTEAFF. CDR3 nucleotides: TGTGCCAGCAGTGAACCACTTAGGGGCACTGAAGCTTTCTTT. The chain uses TRBV25-1 and TRBJ1-1; D perhaps matches TRBD1 (5 bases). Germline V gene lookup returns CDR1 MGHDK and CDR2 SYGVNS. This CDR3 comprises 14 residues. Trimming took off 2 bases at V and 4 bases at J, with 11 bases between the two ends.

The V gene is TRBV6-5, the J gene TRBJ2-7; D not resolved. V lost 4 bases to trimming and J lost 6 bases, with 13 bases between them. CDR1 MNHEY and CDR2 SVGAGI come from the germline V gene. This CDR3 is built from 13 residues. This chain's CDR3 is CASSLVSNREQYF. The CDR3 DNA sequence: TGTGCCAGCAGTTTAGTATCCAATCGCGAGCAGTACTTC.

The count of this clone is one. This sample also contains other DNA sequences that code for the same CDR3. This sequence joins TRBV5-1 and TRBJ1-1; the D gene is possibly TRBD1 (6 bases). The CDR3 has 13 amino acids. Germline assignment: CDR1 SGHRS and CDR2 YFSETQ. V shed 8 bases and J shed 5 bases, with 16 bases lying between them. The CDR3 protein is CASSQRGRTEAFF. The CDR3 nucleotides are TGCGCCAGTAGCCAGAGGGGGAGGACTGAAGCTTTCTTT.

DNA of the CDR3: TGTGCCAGCCTGACTAGTAACACCGGGGAGCTGTTTTTT. Its translation is CASLTSNTGELFF. V is TRBV28 and J is TRBJ2-2; TRBD2 might be the D (6 bases). This CDR3 contains 13 residues. V lost 8 bases and J 2 bases, leaving 9 bases between the germline ends. CDR1 is MDHEN and CDR2 is SYDVKM in the germline V gene.

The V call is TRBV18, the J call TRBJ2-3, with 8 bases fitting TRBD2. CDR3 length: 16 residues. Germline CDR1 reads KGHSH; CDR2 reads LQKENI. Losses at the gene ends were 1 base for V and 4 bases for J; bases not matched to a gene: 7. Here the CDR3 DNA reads TGTGCCAGCTCACCACGACGGGAGGGCCTCGCAGATACGCAGTATTTT. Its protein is CASSPRREGLADTQYF.

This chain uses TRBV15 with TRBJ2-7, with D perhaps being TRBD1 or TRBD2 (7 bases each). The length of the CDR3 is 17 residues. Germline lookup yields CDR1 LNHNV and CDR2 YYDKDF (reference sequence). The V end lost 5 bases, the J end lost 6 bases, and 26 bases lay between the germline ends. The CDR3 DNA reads TGTGCCACCAGCCGGACAGGCATAGGGACTACGGCGGGCGAGCAGTACTTC. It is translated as CATSRTGIGTTAGEQYF.

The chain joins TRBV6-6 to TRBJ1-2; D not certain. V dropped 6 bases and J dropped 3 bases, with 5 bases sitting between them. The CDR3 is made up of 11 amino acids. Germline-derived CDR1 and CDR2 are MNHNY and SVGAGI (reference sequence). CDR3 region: CASRVYYGYTF. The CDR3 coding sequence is TGTGCCAGCAGGGTTTACTATGGCTACACCTTC.

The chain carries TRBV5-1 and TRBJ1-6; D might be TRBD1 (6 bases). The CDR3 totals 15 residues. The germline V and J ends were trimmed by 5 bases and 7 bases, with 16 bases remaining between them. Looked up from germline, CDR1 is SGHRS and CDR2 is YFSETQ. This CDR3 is CASRLGRGENSPLHF. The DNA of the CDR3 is TGCGCCAGCAGGCTGGGCAGGGGCGAGAATTCACCCCTCCACTTT.

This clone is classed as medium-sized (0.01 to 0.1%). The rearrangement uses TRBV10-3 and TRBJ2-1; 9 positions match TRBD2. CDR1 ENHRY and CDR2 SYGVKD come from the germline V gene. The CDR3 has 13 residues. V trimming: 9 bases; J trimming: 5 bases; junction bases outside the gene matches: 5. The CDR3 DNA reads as TGTGCCATGCGGGGGGGCAGGGACAATGAGCAGTTCTTC. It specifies CAMRGGRDNEQFF.

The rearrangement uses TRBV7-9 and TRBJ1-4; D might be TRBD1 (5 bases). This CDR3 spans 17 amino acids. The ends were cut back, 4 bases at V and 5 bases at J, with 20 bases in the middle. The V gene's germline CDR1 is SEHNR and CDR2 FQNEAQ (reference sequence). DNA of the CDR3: TGTGCCAGCAGCTCCACTCGCCGACAGCCCTCCAATGAAAAACTGTTTTTT. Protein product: CASSSTRRQPSNEKLFF.

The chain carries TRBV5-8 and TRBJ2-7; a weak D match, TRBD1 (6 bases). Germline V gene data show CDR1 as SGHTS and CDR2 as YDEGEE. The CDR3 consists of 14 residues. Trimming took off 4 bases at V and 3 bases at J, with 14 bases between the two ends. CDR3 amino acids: CASSRGGRGYEQYF. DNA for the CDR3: TGTGCCAGCAGCCGAGGGGGACGGGGCTACGAGCAGTACTTC.

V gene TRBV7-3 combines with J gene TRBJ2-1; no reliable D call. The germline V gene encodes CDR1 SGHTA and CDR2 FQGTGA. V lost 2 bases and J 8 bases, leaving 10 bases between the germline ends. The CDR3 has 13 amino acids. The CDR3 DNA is TGTGCCAGCAGCTTAGAGAGTGGTGATGAGCAGTTCTTC. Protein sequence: CASSLESGDEQFF.

The CDR3 loop is CASSEAGGARGEQFF. For the CDR3, the DNA is TGTGCCAGCAGTGAAGCTGGGGGAGCCCGAGGTGAGCAGTTCTTC. The rearrangement uses TRBV6-1 and TRBJ2-1; D might be TRBD1 or TRBD2, each matching 5 bases. This CDR3 has 15 residues. The V end lost 0 bases, the J end lost 9 bases, and 15 bases lay between the germline ends. In germline, CDR1 is MNHNS, CDR2 SASEGT.

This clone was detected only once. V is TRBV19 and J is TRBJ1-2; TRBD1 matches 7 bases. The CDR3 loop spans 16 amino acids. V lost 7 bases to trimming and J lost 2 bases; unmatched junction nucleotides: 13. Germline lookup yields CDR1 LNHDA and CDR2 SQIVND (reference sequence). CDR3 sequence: CASKEIRGGANYGYTF. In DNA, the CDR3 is TGTGCCAGTAAAGAAATAAGAGGGGGCGCAAACTATGGCTACACCTTC.

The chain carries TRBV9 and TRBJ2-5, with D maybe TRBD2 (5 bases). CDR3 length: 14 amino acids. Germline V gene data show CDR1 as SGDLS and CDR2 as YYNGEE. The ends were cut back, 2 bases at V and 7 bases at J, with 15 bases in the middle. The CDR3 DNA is TGTGCCAGCAGCGTCCTAGCAGAGGTCGGGACCCAGTACTTC. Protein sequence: CASSVLAEVGTQYF.

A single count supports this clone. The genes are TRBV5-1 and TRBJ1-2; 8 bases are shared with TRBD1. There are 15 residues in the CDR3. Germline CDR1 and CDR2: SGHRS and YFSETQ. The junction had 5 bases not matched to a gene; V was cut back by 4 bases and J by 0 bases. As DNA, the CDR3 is TGCGCCAGCAGCCCCTCGACAGGGGCTAACTATGGCTACACCTTC. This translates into CASSPSTGANYGYTF.

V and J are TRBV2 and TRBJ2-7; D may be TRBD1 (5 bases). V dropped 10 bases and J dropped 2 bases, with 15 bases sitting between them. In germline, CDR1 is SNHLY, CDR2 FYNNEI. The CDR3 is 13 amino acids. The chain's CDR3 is CATSTAPAYEQYF. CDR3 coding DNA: TGTGCCACTTCGACAGCCCCAGCCTACGAGCAGTACTTC.

The chain's CDR3 is CASSSSGTFGVRSYNEQFF. In DNA, the CDR3 is TGTGCCAGCAGCTCCTCCGGGACTTTCGGAGTTCGCTCCTACAATGAGCAGTTCTTC. The J gene is TRBJ2-1, the V gene TRBV11-3; tentative D call: TRBD2 (6 bases). Looked up from germline, CDR1 is SGHNT and CDR2 is YENEEA. The CDR3 has 19 residues. V was clipped by 4 bases and J by 0 bases, with 22 bases between them.